This TCR beta chain was obtained from a study of cytomegalovirus exposure and HLA in healthy donors. As to this clone: What it binds is not known.

Overall study findings and caveats: In vitro work confirmed that a few CMV-associated chains recognize CMV antigens. Cytomegalovirus status, reportedly, was diagnosed with high specificity and sensitivity by the classifier.

Some clones are missing from TCRdb's copy, which holds only in-frame ones; the method was immunoSEQ multiplex PCR. The sample has approximately 110,000 clones; approximately 91% are singletons. The donors were part of the validation cohort, which consisted of some 120 subjects and was separate from the first cohort of several hundred subjects. The TCR sequence derives from a woman aged 18-30 years in good health and CMV-seronegative. Specimen: PBMCs.

CDR3: CASSALRGTAKNTEAFF. DNA for the CDR3: TGTGCCAGCAGTGCGCTCCGGGGGACAGCCAAGAACACTGAAGCTTTCTTT. The chain combines TRBV2 with TRBJ1-1; TRBD1 matches at 7 bases. J was trimmed by 1 base and V by 4 bases; bases with no gene match: 12. From germline, CDR1 is SNHLY and CDR2 FYNNEI. CDR3 length: 17 amino acids.